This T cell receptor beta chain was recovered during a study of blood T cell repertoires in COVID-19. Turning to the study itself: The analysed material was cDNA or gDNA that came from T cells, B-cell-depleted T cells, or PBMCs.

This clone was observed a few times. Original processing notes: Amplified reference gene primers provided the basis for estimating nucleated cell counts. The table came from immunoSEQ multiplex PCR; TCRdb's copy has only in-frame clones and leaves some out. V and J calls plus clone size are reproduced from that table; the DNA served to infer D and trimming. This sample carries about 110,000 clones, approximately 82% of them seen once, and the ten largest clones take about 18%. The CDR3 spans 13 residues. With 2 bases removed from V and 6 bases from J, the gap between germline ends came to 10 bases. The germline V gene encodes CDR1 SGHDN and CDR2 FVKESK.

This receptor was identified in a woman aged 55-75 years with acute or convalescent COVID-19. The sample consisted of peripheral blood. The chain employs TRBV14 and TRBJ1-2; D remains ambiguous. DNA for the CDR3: TGTGCCAGCAGCCAACCAGGCTGGAATGGCTACACCTTC. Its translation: CASSQPGWNGYTF. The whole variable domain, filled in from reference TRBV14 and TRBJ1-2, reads EAGVTQFPSHSVIEKGQTVTLRCDPISGHDNLYWYRRVMGKEIKFLLHFVKESKQDESGMPNNRFLAERTGGTYSTLKVQPAELEDSGVYFCASSQPGWNGYTFGSGTRLTVV.